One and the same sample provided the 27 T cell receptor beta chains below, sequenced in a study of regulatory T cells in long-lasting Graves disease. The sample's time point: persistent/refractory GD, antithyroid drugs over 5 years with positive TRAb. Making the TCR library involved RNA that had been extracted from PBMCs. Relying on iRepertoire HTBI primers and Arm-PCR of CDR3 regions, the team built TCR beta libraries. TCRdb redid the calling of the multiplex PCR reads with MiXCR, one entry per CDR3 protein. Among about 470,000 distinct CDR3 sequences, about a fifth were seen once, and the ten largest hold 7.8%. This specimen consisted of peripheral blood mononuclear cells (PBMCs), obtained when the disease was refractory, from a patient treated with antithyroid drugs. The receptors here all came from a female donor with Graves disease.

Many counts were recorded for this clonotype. This CDR3 is CASSGRLAGVQETQYF. The CDR3 bases are TGTGCCAGTAGTGGCCGACTAGCGGGAGTTCAAGAGACCCAGTACTTC. The chain links TRBV19 to TRBJ2-5; 12 bases are a match to TRBD2. Unmatched junction bases numbered 6, after V lost 5 bases and J lost 2 bases. Germline CDR1 and CDR2: LNHDA and SQIVND (reference sequence). The CDR3 totals 16 residues.

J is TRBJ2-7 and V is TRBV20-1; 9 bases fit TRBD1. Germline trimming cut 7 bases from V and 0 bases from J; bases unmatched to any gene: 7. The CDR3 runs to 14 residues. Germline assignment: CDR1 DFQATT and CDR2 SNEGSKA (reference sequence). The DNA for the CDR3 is TGCAGTGTGGACAGGGGCGCAACCTCCTACGAGCAGTACTTC. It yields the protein CSVDRGATSYEQYF.

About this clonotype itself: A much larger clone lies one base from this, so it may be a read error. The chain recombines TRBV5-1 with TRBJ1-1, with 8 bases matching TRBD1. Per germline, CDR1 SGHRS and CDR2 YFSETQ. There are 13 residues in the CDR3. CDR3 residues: CASSHQGATETFF. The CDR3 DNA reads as TGCGCCAGCAGCCATCAGGGGGCCACTGAAACTTTCTTT.

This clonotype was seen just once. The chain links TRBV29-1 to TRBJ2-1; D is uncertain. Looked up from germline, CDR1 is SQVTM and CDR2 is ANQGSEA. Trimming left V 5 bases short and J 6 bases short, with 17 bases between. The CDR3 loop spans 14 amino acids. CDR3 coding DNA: TGCAGCGTTTTAGTCGGCCACCGTCGCAATGAGCAGTTCTTC. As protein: CSVLVGHRRNEQFF.

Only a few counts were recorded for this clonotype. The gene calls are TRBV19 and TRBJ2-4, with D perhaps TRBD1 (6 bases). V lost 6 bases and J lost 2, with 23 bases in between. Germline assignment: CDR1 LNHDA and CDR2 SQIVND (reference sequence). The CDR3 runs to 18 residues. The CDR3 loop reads CASSHIPQGGFSKNIQYF. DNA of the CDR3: TGTGCCAGTAGCCATATCCCACAGGGTGGATTTTCCAAAAACATTCAGTACTTC.

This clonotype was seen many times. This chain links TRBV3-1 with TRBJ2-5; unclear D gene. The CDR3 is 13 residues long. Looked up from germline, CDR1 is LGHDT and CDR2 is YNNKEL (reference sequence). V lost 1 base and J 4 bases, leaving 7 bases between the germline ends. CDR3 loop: CASSQVRRETQYF. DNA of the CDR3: TGTGCCAGCAGCCAAGTTCGGCGAGAGACCCAGTACTTC.

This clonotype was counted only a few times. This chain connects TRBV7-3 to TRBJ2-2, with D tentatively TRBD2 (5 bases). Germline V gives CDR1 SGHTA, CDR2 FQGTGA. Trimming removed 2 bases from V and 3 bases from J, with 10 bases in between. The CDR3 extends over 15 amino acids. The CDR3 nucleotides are TGTGCCAGCAGCTTATATGGGAGTGACACCGGGGAGCTGTTTTTT. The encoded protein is CASSLYGSDTGELFF.

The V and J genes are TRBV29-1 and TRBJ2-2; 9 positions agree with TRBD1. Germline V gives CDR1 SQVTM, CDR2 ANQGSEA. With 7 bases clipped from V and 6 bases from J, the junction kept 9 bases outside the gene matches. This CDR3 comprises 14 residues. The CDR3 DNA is TGCAGCGGCCGACAGGGGGTACGACCCGGGGAGCTGTTTTTT. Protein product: CSGRQGVRPGELFF.

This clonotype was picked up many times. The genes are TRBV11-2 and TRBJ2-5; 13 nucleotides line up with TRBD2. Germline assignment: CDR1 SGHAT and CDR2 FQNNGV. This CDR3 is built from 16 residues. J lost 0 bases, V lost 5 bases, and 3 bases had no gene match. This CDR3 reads CASSQGTSGNQETQYF. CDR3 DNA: TGTGCCAGCAGCCAAGGGACTAGCGGGAACCAAGAGACCCAGTACTTC.

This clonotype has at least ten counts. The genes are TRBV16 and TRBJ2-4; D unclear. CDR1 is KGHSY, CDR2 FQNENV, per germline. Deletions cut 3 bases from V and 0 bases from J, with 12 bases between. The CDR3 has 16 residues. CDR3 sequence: CASSQVTAVAKNIQYF. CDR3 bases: TGTGCCAGCAGCCAGGTCACCGCGGTAGCCAAAAACATTCAGTACTTC.

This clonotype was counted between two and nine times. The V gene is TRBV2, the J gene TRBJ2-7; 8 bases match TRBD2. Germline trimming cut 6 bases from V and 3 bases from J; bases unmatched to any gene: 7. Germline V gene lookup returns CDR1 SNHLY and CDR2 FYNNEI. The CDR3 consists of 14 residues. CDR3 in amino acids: CASSWTSTNYEQYF. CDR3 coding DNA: TGTGCCAGCAGCTGGACTAGCACCAACTACGAGCAGTACTTC.

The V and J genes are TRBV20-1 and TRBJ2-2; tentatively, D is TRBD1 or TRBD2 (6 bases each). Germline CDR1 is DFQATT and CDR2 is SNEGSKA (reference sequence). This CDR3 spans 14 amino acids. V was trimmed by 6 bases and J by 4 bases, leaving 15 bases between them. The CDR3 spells CSAHIGGRTGELFF. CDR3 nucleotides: TGCAGTGCGCATATTGGGGGGCGCACCGGGGAGCTGTTTTTT.

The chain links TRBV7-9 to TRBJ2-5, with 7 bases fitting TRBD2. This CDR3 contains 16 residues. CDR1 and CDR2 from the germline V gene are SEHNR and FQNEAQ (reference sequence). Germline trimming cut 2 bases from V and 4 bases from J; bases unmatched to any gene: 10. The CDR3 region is CASSLRVGSSGETQYF. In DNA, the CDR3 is TGTGCCAGCAGCTTAAGAGTTGGTTCTAGCGGAGAGACCCAGTACTTC.

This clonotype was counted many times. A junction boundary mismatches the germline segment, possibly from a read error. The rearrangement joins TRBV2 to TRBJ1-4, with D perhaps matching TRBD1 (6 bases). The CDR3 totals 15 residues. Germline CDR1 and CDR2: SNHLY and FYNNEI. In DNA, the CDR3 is TGTGCCAGCAGTGAAGCGGTAGGGGGAGGCCCCAAAGCTTATTTT. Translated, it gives CASSEAVGGGPKAYF. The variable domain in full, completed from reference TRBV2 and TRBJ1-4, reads EPEVTQTPSHQVTQMGQEVILRCVPISNHLYFYWYRQILGQKVEFLVSFYNNEISEKSEIFDDQFSVERPDGSNFTLKIRSTKLEDSAMYFCASSEAVGGGPKAYFGSGTQLSVL.

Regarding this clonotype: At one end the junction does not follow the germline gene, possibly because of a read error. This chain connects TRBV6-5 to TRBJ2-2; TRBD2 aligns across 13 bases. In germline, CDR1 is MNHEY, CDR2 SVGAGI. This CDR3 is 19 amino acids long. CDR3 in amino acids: CTSSSRGGTLAGGTGELFF. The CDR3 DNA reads TGTACCAGCAGTTCCCGAGGGGGAACACTAGCGGGAGGGACCGGGGAGCTGTTTTTT.

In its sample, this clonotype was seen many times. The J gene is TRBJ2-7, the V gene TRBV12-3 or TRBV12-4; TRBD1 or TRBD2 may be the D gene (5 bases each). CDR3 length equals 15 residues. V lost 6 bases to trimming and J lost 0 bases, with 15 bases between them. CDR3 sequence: CASRWGPSSSYEQYF. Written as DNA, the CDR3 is TGTGCCAGCAGATGGGGACCGTCAAGCTCCTACGAGCAGTACTTC.

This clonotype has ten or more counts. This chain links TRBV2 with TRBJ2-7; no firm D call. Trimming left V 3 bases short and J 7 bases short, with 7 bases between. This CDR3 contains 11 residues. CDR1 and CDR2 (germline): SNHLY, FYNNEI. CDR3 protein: CASSDTPEQYF. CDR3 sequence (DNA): TGTGCCAGCAGTGATACCCCAGAGCAGTACTTC.

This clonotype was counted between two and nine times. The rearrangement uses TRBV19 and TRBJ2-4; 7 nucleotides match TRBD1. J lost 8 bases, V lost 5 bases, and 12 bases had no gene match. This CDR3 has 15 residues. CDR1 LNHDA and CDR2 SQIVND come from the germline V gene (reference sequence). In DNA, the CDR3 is TGTGCCAGTAGTGTAATCCCGGACAGGCGGGACATTCAGTACTTC. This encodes CASSVIPDRRDIQYF. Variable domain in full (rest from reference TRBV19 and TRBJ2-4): DGGITQSPKYLFRKEGQNVTLSCEQNLNHDAMYWYRQDPGQGLRLIYYSQIVNDFQKGDIAEGYSVSREKKESFPLTVTSAQKNPTAFYLCASSVIPDRRDIQYFGAGTRLSVL.

The CDR3 loop reads CATSRGRGGMHEQYF. CDR3 DNA: TGTGCCACCAGCAGAGGACGGGGGGGAATGCACGAGCAGTACTTC. V gene TRBV15 combines with J gene TRBJ2-7; 8 nucleotides agree with TRBD2. The CDR3 consists of 15 residues. From germline, CDR1 is LNHNV and CDR2 YYDKDF (reference sequence). V shed 1 base, J shed 5 bases, and the junction held 7 bases outside the gene matches.

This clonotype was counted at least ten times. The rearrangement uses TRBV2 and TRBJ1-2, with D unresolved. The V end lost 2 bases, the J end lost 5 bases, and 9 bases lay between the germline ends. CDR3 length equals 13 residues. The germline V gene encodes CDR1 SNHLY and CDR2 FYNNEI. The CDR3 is CASSEKVSYGYTF. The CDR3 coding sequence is TGTGCCAGCAGTGAAAAGGTGTCGTATGGCTACACCTTC.

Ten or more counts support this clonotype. CDR3 residues: CASSLSGTGGVSNQPQHF. CDR3 nucleotide sequence: TGTGCCAGCAGTTTATCCGGGACAGGGGGAGTAAGCAATCAGCCCCAGCATTTT. The chain uses TRBV27 and TRBJ1-5; 11 nucleotides match TRBD1. Germline CDR1 is MNHEY and CDR2 is SMNVEV (reference sequence). The CDR3 has 18 amino acids. Trimming removed 0 bases from V and 1 base from J; junction bases left unmatched: 5.

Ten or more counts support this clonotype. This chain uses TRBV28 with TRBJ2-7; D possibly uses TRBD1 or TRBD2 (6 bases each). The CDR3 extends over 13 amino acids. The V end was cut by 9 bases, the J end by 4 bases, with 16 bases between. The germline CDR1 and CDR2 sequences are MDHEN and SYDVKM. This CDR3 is CASRGQDSYEQYF. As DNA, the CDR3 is TGTGCCAGTCGGGGGCAGGATTCTTACGAGCAGTACTTC. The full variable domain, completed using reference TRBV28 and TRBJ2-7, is DVKVTQSSRYLVKRTGEKVFLECVQDMDHENMFWYRQDPGLGLRLIYFSYDVKMKEKGDIPEGYSVSREKKERFSLILESASTNQTSMYLCASRGQDSYEQYFGPGTRLTVT.

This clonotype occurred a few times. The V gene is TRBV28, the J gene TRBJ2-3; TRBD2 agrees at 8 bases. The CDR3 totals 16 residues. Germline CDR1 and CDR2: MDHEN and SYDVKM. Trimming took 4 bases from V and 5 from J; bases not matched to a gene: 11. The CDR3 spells CASSSLLSGEIDTQYF. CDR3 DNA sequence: TGTGCCAGCAGTTCCCTACTTAGCGGGGAGATAGATACGCAGTATTTT. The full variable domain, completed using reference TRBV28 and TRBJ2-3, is DVKVTQSSRYLVKRTGEKVFLECVQDMDHENMFWYRQDPGLGLRLIYFSYDVKMKEKGDIPEGYSVSREKKERFSLILESASTNQTSMYLCASSSLLSGEIDTQYFGPGTRLTVL.

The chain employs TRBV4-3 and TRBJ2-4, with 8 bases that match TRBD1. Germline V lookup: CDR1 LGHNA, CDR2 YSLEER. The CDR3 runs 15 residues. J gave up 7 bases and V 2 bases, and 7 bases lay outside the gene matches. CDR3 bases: TGCGCCAGCAGCCAAATGATGACAGGGGCGAACATTCAGTACTTC. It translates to CASSQMMTGANIQYF.

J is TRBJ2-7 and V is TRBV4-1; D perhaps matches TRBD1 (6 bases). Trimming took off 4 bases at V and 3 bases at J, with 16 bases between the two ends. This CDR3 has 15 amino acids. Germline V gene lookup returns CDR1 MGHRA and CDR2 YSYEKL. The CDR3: CASSPQGTLLYEQYF. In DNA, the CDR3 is TGCGCCAGCAGCCCCCAGGGGACCCTCCTCTACGAGCAGTACTTC.

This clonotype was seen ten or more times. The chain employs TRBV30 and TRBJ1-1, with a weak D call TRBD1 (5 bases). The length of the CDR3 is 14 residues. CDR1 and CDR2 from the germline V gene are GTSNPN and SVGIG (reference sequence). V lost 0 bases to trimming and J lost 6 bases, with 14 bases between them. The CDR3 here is CAWSVKRGGAEAFF. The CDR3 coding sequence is TGTGCCTGGAGTGTAAAGAGGGGCGGAGCTGAAGCTTTCTTT.

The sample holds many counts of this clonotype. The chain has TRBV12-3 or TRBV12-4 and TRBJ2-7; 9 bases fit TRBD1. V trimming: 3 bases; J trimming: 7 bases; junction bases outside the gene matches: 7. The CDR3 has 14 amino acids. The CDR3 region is CASSFVQGAREQYF. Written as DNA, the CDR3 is TGTGCCAGCAGTTTCGTACAGGGGGCGAGGGAGCAGTACTTC.